A single sample is the source of the 6 T cell receptor beta chains below, sequenced in a study of control samples from healthy donors and cancer patients. Measured with immunoSEQ multiplex PCR; TCRdb has only the in-frame clones, and not every one. The table includes about 100,000 clones, about 90% detected once. Sequenced: blood. The receptors stem from a woman aged 45 to 65 in good health.

The chain combines TRBV7-2 with TRBJ2-5, with TRBD1 matching over 7 bases. Germline CDR1 is SGHTA and CDR2 is FQGNSA. With 1 base clipped from V and 5 bases from J, the junction kept 10 bases outside the gene matches. The CDR3 runs 16 residues. The CDR3 nucleotides are TGTGCCAGCAGCTTAGATACGACAGGGCTAACGGAGACCCAGTACTTC. It encodes CASSLDTTGLTETQYF.

This clone was seen only once. The chain uses TRBV6-5 and TRBJ1-5, with TRBD1 as a possible D gene (5 bases). This CDR3 comprises 14 residues. V lost 8 bases and J 4 bases, leaving 15 bases between the germline ends. In germline, CDR1 is MNHEY, CDR2 SVGAGI. The CDR3 is CASQRAPGNQPQHF. The CDR3, as DNA: TGTGCCAGCCAACGGGCCCCAGGGAATCAGCCCCAGCATTTT.

The genes are TRBV2 and TRBJ2-1, with TRBD2 matching 9 bases. CDR1 SNHLY and CDR2 FYNNEI come from the germline V gene. CDR3 length: 15 amino acids. J was trimmed by 0 bases and V by 5 bases; bases with no gene match: 2. CDR3 loop: CASSWTSVSYNEQFF. The CDR3 bases are TGTGCCAGCAGTTGGACTAGCGTCTCCTACAATGAGCAGTTCTTC.

The chain has TRBV5-1 and TRBJ1-6, with D tentatively TRBD1 (5 bases). CDR1 is SGHRS and CDR2 is YFSETQ in the germline V gene. Trimming left V 0 bases short and J 14 bases short, with 12 bases between. The CDR3 has 13 amino acids. This chain's CDR3 is CASSLELGQSLHF. The CDR3 nucleotides are TGCGCCAGCAGCTTGGAATTGGGGCAATCCCTCCACTTT. The full variable domain, with the rest looked up from reference TRBV5-1 and TRBJ1-6, is KAGVTQTPRYLIKTRGQQVTLSCSPISGHRSVSWYQQTPGQGLQFLFEYFSETQRNKGNFPGRFSGRQFSNSRSEMNVSTLELGDSALYLCASSLELGQSLHFGNGTRLTVT.

This clone has a single count. The V gene is TRBV6-4, the J gene TRBJ2-7, with 9 positions matching TRBD2. CDR3 length: 15 residues. V trimming: 5 bases; J trimming: 4 bases; junction bases outside the gene matches: 9. The germline gives CDR1 MRHNA, CDR2 SNTAGT. The CDR3 DNA is TGTGCCAGCAGTCGGGGGACTAGCCCTACGTACGAGCAGTACGTC. Translation gives CASSRGTSPTYEQYV.

The chain recombines TRBV11-2 with TRBJ2-5; 10 positions agree with TRBD1. The junction had 19 bases not matched to a gene; V was cut back by 4 bases and J by 5 bases. Germline assignment: CDR1 SGHAT and CDR2 FQNNGV. This CDR3 is built from 19 residues. The chain's CDR3 is CASSSKAGTGAVWGETQYF. CDR3 nucleotide sequence: TGTGCCAGCAGCTCAAAAGCCGGGACAGGGGCCGTTTGGGGGGAGACCCAGTACTTC.